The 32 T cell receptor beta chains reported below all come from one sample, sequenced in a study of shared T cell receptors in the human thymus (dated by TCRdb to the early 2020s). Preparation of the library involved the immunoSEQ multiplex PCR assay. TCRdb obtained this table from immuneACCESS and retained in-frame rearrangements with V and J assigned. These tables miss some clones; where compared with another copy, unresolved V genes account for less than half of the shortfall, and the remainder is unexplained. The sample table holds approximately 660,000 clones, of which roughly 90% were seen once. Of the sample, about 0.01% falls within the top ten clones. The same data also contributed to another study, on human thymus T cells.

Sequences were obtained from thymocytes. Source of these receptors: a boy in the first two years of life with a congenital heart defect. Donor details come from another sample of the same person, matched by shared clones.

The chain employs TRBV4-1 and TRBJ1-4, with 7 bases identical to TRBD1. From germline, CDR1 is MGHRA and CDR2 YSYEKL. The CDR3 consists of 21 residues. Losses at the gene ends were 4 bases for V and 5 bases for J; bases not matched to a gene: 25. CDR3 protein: CASSPKTLTGRALASNEKLFF. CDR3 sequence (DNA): TGCGCCAGCAGCCCGAAGACCCTGACAGGGCGCGCGCTGGCTTCCAATGAAAAACTGTTTTTT.

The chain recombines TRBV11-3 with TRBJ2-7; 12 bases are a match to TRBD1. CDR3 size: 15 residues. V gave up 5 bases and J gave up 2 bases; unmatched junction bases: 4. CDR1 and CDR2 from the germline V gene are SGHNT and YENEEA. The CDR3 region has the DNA TGTGCCAGCAGCGCGGGACAGGGGGCAACCTACGAGCAGTACTTC. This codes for CASSAGQGATYEQYF.

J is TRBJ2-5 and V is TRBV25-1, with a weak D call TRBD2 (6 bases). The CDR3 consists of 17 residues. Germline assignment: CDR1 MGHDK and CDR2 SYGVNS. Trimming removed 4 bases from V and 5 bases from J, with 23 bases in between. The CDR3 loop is CASSGGGKRAGRETQYF. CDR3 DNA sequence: TGTGCCAGCAGTGGTGGGGGAAAGAGGGCAGGGAGGGAGACCCAGTACTTC.

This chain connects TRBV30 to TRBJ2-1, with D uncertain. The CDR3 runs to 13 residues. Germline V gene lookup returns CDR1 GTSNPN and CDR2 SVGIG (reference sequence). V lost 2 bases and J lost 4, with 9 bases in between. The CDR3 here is CAWSPGAYNEQFF. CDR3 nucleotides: TGTGCCTGGAGTCCAGGCGCTTACAATGAGCAGTTCTTC. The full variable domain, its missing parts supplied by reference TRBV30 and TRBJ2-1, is SQTIHQWPATLVQPVGSPLSLECTVEGTSNPNLYWYRQAAGRGLQLLFYSVGIGQISSEVPQNLSASRPQDRQFILSSKKLLLSDSGFYLCAWSPGAYNEQFFGPGTRLTVL.

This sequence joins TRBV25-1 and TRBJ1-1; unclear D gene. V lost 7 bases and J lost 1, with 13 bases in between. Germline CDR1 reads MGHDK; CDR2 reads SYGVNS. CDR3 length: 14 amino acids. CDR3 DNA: TGTGCCAGCAACCCAACAGAAAGGAACACTGAAGCTTTCTTT. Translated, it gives CASNPTERNTEAFF.

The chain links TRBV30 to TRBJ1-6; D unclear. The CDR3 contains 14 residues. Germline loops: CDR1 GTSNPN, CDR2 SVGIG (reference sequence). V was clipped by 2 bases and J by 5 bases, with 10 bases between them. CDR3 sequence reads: CAWSHGQNNSPLHF. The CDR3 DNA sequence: TGTGCCTGGAGTCATGGGCAGAATAATTCACCCCTCCACTTT.

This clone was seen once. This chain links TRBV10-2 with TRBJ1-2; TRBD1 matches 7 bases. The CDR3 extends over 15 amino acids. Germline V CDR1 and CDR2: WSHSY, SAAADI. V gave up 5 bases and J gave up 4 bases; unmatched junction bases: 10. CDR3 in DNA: TGCGCCAGCAGTTTATCAACAGGGGCTCCCTATGGCTACACCTTC. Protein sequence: CASSLSTGAPYGYTF.

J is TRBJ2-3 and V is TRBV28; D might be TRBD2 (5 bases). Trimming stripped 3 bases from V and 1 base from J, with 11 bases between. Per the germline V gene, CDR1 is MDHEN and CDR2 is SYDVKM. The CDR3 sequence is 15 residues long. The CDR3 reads CASSFKWRGTDTQYF. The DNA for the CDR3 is TGTGCCAGCAGTTTCAAGTGGCGGGGCACAGATACGCAGTATTTT.

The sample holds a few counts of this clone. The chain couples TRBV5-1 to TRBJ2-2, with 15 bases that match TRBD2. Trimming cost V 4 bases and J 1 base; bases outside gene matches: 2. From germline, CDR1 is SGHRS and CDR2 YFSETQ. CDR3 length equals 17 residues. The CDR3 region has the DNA TGCGCCAGCAGCCAGGGACTAGCGGGAGGGAACACCGGGGAGCTGTTTTTT. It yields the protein CASSQGLAGGNTGELFF.

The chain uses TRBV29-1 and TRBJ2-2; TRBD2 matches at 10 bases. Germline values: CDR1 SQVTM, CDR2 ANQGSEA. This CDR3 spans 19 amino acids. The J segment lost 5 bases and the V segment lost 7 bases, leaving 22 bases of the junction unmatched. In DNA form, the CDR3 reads TGCAGCGGCAGGGGTGCGATCGGAACTAGCGGGGTGGGGACCGGGGAGCTGTTTTTT. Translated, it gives CSGRGAIGTSGVGTGELFF.

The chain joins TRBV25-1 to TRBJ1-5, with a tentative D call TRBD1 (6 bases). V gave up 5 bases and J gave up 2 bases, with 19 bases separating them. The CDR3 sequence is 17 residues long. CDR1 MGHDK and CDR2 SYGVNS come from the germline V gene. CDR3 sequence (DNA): TGTGCCAGCAGTTCTCCAGGGGAACAGGGTGGCAATCAGCCCCAGCATTTT. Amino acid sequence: CASSSPGEQGGNQPQHF.

Here the CDR3 reads CASSLRQGNQPQHF. The CDR3 DNA follows: TGTGCCAGCAGCTTGCGGCAGGGAAATCAGCCCCAGCATTTT. The rearrangement joins TRBV5-6 to TRBJ1-5; tentatively, D is TRBD1 (5 bases). Germline CDR1 is SGHDT and CDR2 is YYEEEE. CDR3 length equals 14 residues. Trimming removed 1 base from V and 4 bases from J, with 9 bases in between.

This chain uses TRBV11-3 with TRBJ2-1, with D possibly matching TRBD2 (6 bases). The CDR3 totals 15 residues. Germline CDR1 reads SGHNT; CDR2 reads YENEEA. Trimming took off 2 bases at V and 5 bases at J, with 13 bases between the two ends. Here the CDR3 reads CASSLSWGRNNEQFF. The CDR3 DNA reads TGTGCCAGCAGCTTATCATGGGGGAGGAACAATGAGCAGTTCTTC.

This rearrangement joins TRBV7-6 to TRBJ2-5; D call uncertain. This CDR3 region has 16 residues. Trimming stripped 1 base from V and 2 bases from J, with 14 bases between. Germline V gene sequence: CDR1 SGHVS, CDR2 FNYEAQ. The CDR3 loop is CASSLGKHSRQETQYF. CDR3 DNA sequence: TGTGCCAGCAGCTTAGGGAAGCACTCGAGGCAAGAGACCCAGTACTTC.

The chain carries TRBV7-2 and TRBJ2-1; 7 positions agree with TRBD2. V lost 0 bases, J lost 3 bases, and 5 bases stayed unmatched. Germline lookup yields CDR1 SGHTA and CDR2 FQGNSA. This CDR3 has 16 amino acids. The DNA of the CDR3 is TGTGCCAGCAGCTTAGCGATGGCGGGAGTCTACAATGAGCAGTTCTTC. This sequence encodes CASSLAMAGVYNEQFF.

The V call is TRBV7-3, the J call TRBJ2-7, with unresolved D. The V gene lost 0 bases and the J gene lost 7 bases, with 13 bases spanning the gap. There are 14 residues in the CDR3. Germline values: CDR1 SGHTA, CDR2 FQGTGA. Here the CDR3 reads CASSLTARVGEQYF. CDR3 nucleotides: TGTGCCAGCAGCTTAACGGCCCGGGTTGGGGAGCAGTACTTC.

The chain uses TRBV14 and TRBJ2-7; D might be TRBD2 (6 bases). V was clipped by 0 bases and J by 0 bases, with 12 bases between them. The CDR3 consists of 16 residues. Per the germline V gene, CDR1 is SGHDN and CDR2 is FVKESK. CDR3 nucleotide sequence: TGTGCCAGCAGCCAAGAGTGGGGGGACCCCTCCTACGAGCAGTACTTC. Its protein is CASSQEWGDPSYEQYF. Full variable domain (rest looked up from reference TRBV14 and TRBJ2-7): EAGVTQFPSHSVIEKGQTVTLRCDPISGHDNLYWYRRVMGKEIKFLLHFVKESKQDESGMPNNRFLAERTGGTYSTLKVQPAELEDSGVYFCASSQEWGDPSYEQYFGPGTRLTVT.

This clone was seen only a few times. CDR3 DNA sequence: TGTGCCAGCAGTCCGACCTGCGGACAGGGAAATCAGCCCCAGCATTTT. It encodes CASSPTCGQGNQPQHF. The chain has TRBV28 and TRBJ1-5, with 8 bases lining up with TRBD1. Germline values: CDR1 MDHEN, CDR2 SYDVKM. CDR3 length equals 16 residues. V trimming: 5 bases; J trimming: 4 bases; junction bases outside the gene matches: 10.

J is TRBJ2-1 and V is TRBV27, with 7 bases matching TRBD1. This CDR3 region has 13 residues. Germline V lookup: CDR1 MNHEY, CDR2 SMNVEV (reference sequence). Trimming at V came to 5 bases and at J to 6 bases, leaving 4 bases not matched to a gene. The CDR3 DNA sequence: TGTGCCAGCAGTAAGACAGGGTCCAATGAGCAGTTCTTC. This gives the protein CASSKTGSNEQFF.

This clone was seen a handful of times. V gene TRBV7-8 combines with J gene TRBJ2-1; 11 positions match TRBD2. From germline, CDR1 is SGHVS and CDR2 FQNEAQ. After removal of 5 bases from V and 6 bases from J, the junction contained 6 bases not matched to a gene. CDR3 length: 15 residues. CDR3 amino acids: CASSPGTSGLNEQFF. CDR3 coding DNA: TGTGCCAGCAGCCCAGGGACTAGCGGCCTCAATGAGCAGTTCTTC. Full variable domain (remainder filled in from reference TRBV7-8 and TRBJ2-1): GAGVSQSPRYKVAKRGQDVALRCDPISGHVSLFWYQQALGQGPEFLTYFQNEAQLDKSGLPSDRFFAERPEGSVSTLKIQRTQQEDSAVYLCASSPGTSGLNEQFFGPGTRLTVL.

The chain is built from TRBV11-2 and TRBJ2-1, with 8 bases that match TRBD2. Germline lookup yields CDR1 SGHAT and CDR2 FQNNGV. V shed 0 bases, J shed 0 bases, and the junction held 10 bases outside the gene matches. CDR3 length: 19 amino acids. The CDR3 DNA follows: TGTGCCAGCAGCTTAGATCTGGGGCCCGGACTAGCCTCCTACAATGAGCAGTTCTTC. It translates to CASSLDLGPGLASYNEQFF.

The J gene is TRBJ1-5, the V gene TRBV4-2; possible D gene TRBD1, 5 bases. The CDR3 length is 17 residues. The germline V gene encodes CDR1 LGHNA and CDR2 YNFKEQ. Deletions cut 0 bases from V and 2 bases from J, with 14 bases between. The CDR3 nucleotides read TGTGCCAGCAGCCAAGACCCTCAGGGTTCTGGCAATCAGCCCCAGCATTTT. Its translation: CASSQDPQGSGNQPQHF.

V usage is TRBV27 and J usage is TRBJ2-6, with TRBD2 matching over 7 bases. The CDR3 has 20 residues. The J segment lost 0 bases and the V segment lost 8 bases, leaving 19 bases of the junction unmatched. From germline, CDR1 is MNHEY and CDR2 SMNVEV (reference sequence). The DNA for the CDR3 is TGTGCCAGCGCGAAGAGGGCCTGGCAGCGGGATCACTCTGGGGCCAACGTCCTGACTTTC. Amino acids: CASAKRAWQRDHSGANVLTF.

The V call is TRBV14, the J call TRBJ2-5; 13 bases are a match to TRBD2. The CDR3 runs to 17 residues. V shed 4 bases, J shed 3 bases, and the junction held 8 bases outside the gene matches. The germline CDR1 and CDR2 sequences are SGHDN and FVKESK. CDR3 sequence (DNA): TGTGCCAGCAGCCCAACGGGACTAGCGGGGAGAGAAGAGACCCAGTACTTC. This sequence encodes CASSPTGLAGREETQYF.

The DNA for the CDR3 is TGCGCCAGCAGCCCTAGCGGGCCTGGCACCGGGGAGCTGTTTTTT. It yields the protein CASSPSGPGTGELFF. V usage is TRBV4-1 and J usage is TRBJ2-2; 8 nucleotides agree with TRBD2. The CDR3 has 15 residues. The junction had 5 bases not matched to a gene; V was cut back by 4 bases and J by 4 bases. Germline V gives CDR1 MGHRA, CDR2 YSYEKL.

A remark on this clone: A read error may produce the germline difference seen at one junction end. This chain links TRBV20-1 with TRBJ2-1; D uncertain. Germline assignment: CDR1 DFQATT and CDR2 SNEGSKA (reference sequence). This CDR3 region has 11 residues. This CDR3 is CSARDPHEQLF. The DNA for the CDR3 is TGCAGTGCTAGAGATCCTCACGAGCAACTCTTC.

CDR3 protein: CASSHLRWGTSPPTDTQYF. The CDR3 nucleotides read TGTGCCAGCAGCCACCTGCGGTGGGGGACTAGCCCACCGACAGATACGCAGTATTTT. This sequence joins TRBV4-2 and TRBJ2-3; 9 bases match TRBD2. The CDR3 has 19 amino acids. Germline trimming cut 3 bases from V and 3 bases from J; bases unmatched to any gene: 16. Per the germline V gene, CDR1 is LGHNA and CDR2 is YNFKEQ.

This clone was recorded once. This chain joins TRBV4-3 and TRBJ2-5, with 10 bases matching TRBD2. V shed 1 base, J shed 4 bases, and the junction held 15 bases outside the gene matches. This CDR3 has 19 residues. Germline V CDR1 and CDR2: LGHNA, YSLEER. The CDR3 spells CASSQGSGFSGREGETQYF. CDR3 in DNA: TGCGCCAGCAGCCAAGGATCTGGGTTCAGCGGGAGGGAAGGAGAGACCCAGTACTTC.

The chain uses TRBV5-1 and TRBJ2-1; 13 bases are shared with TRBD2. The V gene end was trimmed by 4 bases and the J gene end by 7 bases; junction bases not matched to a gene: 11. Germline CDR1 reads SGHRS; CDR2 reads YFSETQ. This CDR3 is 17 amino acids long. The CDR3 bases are TGCGCCAGCAGCCCGGAACTAGCGGGAGGGCCGGGGAATGAGCAGTTCTTC. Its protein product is CASSPELAGGPGNEQFF. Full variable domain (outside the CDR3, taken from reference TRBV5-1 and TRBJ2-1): KAGVTQTPRYLIKTRGQQVTLSCSPISGHRSVSWYQQTPGQGLQFLFEYFSETQRNKGNFPGRFSGRQFSNSRSEMNVSTLELGDSALYLCASSPELAGGPGNEQFFGPGTRLTVL.

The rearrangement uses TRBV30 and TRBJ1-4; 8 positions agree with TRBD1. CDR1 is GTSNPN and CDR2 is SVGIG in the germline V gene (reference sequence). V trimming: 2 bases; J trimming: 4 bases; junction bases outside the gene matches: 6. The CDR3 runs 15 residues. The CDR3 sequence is CAWSPGGQDNEKLFF. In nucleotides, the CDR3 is TGTGCCTGGAGTCCAGGGGGACAGGATAATGAAAAACTGTTTTTT.

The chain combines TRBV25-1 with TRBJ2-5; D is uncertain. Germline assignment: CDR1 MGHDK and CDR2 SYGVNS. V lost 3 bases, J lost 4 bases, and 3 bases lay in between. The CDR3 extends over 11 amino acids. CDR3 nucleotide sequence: TGTGCCAGCAGTGACTCAGAGACCCAGTACTTC. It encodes CASSDSETQYF.

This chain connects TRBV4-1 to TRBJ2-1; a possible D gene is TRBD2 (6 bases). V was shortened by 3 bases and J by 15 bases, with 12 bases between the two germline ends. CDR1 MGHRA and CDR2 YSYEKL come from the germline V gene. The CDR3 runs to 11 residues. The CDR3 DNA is TGCGCCAGCAGCCACGGAGGGGAAACGTTCTTC. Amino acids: CASSHGGETFF.